This T cell receptor (beta chain) was sequenced during a study of tumor-infiltrating lymphocytes in primary liver carcinoma. Study details: Stage T1-T3 N0M0 tumors measured 4.2 to 10 cm at most. Findings of the study overall: Detection in all five tumor regions applied to only about 7.5-24% of top clones.

The researchers produced TCR beta cDNA from roughly 550 ng total RNA with a constant-region primer. For TCR beta, libraries were produced by three nested multiplex PCR rounds using slightly modified ARM-PCR. Amplification in the first two PCR rounds was performed using TRBV1-TRBV30 forward primers and a C-beta reverse primer for roughly 9 cycles each. Each CDR3 protein is one row after TCRdb ran MiXCR on the multiplex PCR reads. The sample carries about 30,000 distinct CDR3 sequences, roughly two thirds recorded once. Bulk tissue was left unsorted, and RNA and DNA were co-extracted from 20-30 mg of it. Every tumor specimen contained over 80% viable tumor cells. The CDR3 contains 18 residues. Per the germline V gene, CDR1 is SGHNT and CDR2 is YENEEA. In regard to this clonotype: Its antigen remains unidentified. The junction and the germline gene differ at one end; a read error may be behind it.

The clonotype was recovered from a woman aged 25 to 39 with primary liver carcinoma and hepatitis B virus infection. The sample comprised liver tumor tissue from sampling region 3. Stated subset: tumor region T3, left-lateral pole. The V gene is TRBV11-3, the J gene TRBJ2-7, with D tentatively TRBD1 (6 bases). The CDR3 region is CVSSLDRLGTPGTYEQYF. CDR3 DNA: TGTGTCAGCAGCTTAGATCGGTTAGGGACACCGGGGACCTACGAGCAGTACTTC.